The T cell receptor (beta chain) described here comes from a study of blood T cell repertoires in COVID-19. Across the study: From the United States, Italy and Spain came samples of acute and convalescent COVID-19.

Study processing details: The authors estimated nucleated cell counts from reference gene primer amplification. Repertoires were generated with immunoSEQ multiplex PCR, while TCRdb's copy carries only in-frame clones and drops some. The DNA was the basis for D and trimming; V, J and clone size are from that table. Counted here are 70,000 to 95,000 clones, roughly four fifths occurring once; the ten biggest clones make up 13%. The source material was peripheral blood. This receptor was obtained from a human donor in a cohort sampled during active COVID-19.

Here the CDR3 DNA reads TGTGCCAGCAGTGAAGGGGACAGGGTGGACGAGCAGTACTTC. Protein: CASSEGDRVDEQYF. The rearrangement uses TRBV6-1 and TRBJ2-7; 9 bases fit TRBD1. Germline CDR1 and CDR2: MNHNS and SASEGT. V trimming: 1 base; J trimming: 5 bases; junction bases outside the gene matches: 3. CDR3 length: 14 amino acids.